These 3 T cell receptor beta chains were sequenced from one sample in a study of blood T cell repertoires in COVID-19. Measured with immunoSEQ multiplex PCR; TCRdb has only the in-frame clones, and not every one. The sample records roughly 250,000 clones, approximately 89% being singletons. The sequencing sample was made of PBMCs or T cells enriched from blood (not recorded which). These receptors were obtained from a woman between 40 and 50 years old who had been exposed to COVID-19.

This clone has only one observation. The chain links TRBV27 to TRBJ1-2; TRBD1 aligns across 10 bases. V shed 8 bases, J shed 3 bases, and the junction held 3 bases outside the gene matches. CDR1 is MNHEY and CDR2 is SMNVEV in the germline V gene (reference sequence). The CDR3 is 13 residues long. The CDR3 DNA reads as TGTGCCAGCTTCGGACAGGGGGACTATGGCTACACCTTC. The encoded protein is CASFGQGDYGYTF.

The V call is TRBV7-2, the J call TRBJ2-1, with TRBD1 matching 8 bases. Trimming at V came to 1 base and at J to 8 bases, leaving 7 bases not matched to a gene. Germline CDR1 is SGHTA and CDR2 is FQGNSA. There are 15 residues in the CDR3. The CDR3 DNA follows: TGTGCCAGCAGCTTAGTGCGGACAGGGTCCGATGAGCAGTTCTTC. Translation gives CASSLVRTGSDEQFF. The full variable domain, rest sourced from reference TRBV7-2 and TRBJ2-1, is GAGVSQSPSNKVTEKGKDVELRCDPISGHTALYWYRQSLGQGLEFLIYFQGNSAPDKSGLPSDRFSAERTGGSVSTLTIQRTQQEDSAVYLCASSLVRTGSDEQFFGPGTRLTVL.

The rearrangement uses TRBV20-1 and TRBJ1-5; D is unresolved. The germline V gene has CDR1 DFQATT and CDR2 SNEGSKA (reference sequence). This CDR3 spans 11 amino acids. Trimming stripped 7 bases from V and 7 bases from J, with 11 bases between. In nucleotides, the CDR3 is TGCAGTGGCGGCCCGGGGCAGCCCCAGCATTTT. It translates to CSGGPGQPQHF.